The rows below give T cell receptor beta chains drawn from one sample of a study of Ad26.COV2.S vaccination and SARS-CoV-2 variants. The table came from immunoSEQ multiplex PCR; TCRdb's copy has only in-frame clones and leaves some out. The sample lists around 450,000 clones, 88% seen once, with less than 4% in the top ten. Material: peripheral blood, obtained in a trial of Ad26.COV2.S vaccine versus placebo. These receptors were taken from a person aged 18-60 years who received the Ad26.COV2.S COVID-19 vaccine or a placebo. Both conserved end residues are part of each CDR3. A D gene is named only where the DNA matches it firmly. Clone size is given for some rows only: seen once, a few or many times, or a class if the clone is expanded.

V: TRBV19; J: TRBJ1-5; size: .; D: .; DNA: TGTGCCAGTAGTATTGAAGTCTACGGCTATAGCAATCAGCCCCAGCATTTT; CDR3: CASSIEVYGYSNQPQHF
V: TRBV9; J: TRBJ2-1; size: .; D: TRBD1; DNA: TGTGCCAGCAGCCGATGGGACAGGGCGTACAATGAGCAGTTCTTC; CDR3: CASSRWDRAYNEQFF
V: TRBV5-4; J: TRBJ2-6; size: .; D: .; DNA: TGTGCCAGCAGCTCTGGCCGCTCTGGGGCCAACGTCCTGACTTTC; CDR3: CASSSGRSGANVLTF
V: TRBV6-6; J: TRBJ2-1; size: .; D: TRBD2; DNA: TGTGCCAGCACTATCGGCGCGGGGGGATGCAATGAGCAGTTCTTC; CDR3: CASTIGAGGCNEQFF
V: TRBV5-6; J: TRBJ2-6; size: .; D: .; DNA: TGTGCCAGCAGCTTGGGAGGGGTAACGGGGGCCAACGTCCTGACTTTC; CDR3: CASSLGGVTGANVLTF
V: TRBV19; J: TRBJ1-2; size: .; D: TRBD1; DNA: TGTGCCAGTATTTCTAGGACAGGGCTCGACTATGGCTACACCTTC; CDR3: CASISRTGLDYGYTF
V: TRBV27; J: TRBJ1-5; size: .; D: .; DNA: TGTGCCAGCAGTTTAAGGGGTTCTTATCAGCCCCAGCATTTT; CDR3: CASSLRGSYQPQHF
V: TRBV10-3; J: TRBJ2-7; size: .; D: .; DNA: TGTGCCACCAGCCCAGGGAATGGCGAGCAGTACTTC; CDR3: CATSPGNGEQYF
V: TRBV5-1; J: TRBJ1-3; size: few; D: .; DNA: TGCGCCAGCAGCTTATGGTCGTCTGGAAACACCATATATTTT; CDR3: CASSLWSSGNTIYF
V: TRBV4-1; J: TRBJ1-2; size: few; D: TRBD1; DNA: TGCGCCAGCAGCCCAAAACTGCCTCGGACAGGGGCCGATAACTATGGCTACACCTTC; CDR3: CASSPKLPRTGADNYGYTF
V: TRBV3-1/TRBV3-2; J: TRBJ1-2; size: .; D: .; DNA: TGTGCCAGCAGCCAAGGGGGGGGCCTAGGTCAAGGGAAGGGCTACACCTTC; CDR3: CASSQGGGLGQGKGYTF
V: TRBV19; J: TRBJ2-2; size: .; D: .; DNA: TGTGCCAGTAGTATAGGAACCAGATCGAACACCGGGGAGCTGTTTTTT; CDR3: CASSIGTRSNTGELFF
V: TRBV20-1; J: TRBJ1-2; size: .; D: .; DNA: TGCAGTGCTGGTGCCTCTAACTATGGCTACACCTTC; CDR3: CSAGASNYGYTF
V: TRBV27; J: TRBJ1-6; size: .; D: .; DNA: TGTGCCAGCAGTTTTGCGCAGTTTGGGTCACCCCTCCACTTT; CDR3: CASSFAQFGSPLHF
V: TRBV30; J: TRBJ2-2; size: .; D: .; DNA: TGTGCCTGGATAGAGACGGGGCCCGGGGAGCTGTTTTTT; CDR3: CAWIETGPGELFF
V: TRBV4-1; J: TRBJ2-3; size: .; D: .; DNA: TGCGCCAGCAGCCAAGTTTTAGATACGCAGTATTTT; CDR3: CASSQVLDTQYF
V: TRBV12-3/TRBV12-4; J: TRBJ1-2; size: .; D: .; DNA: TGTGCCAGCAGGGAGGATTCCAGCTATGGCTACACCTTC; CDR3: CASREDSSYGYTF
V: TRBV4-3; J: TRBJ2-2; size: once; D: .; DNA: TGCGCCAGCAGCTACCGGACAGTGAACACCGGGGAGCTGTTTTTT; CDR3: CASSYRTVNTGELFF
V: TRBV18; J: TRBJ1-6; size: .; D: .; DNA: TGTGCCAGCTCACCCCGGGACGTCAATTCACCCCTCCACTTT; CDR3: CASSPRDVNSPLHF
V: TRBV27; J: TRBJ2-6; size: .; D: TRBD1; DNA: TGTGCCAGCAGTTTAAAGGGACAGGTCTCTGGGGCCAACGTCCTGACTTTC; CDR3: CASSLKGQVSGANVLTF
V: TRBV4-3; J: TRBJ2-4; size: .; D: .; DNA: TGCGCCAGCAGCCAACACAGCGAAAACATTCAGTACTTC; CDR3: CASSQHSENIQYF
V: TRBV19; J: TRBJ2-1; size: .; D: TRBD2; DNA: TGTGCCAGTAGTACACTAGCGGGGGAGTTGCATGAGCAGTTCTTC; CDR3: CASSTLAGELHEQFF
V: TRBV2; J: TRBJ2-7; size: .; D: TRBD1; DNA: TGTGCCAGCAGGGGGACAGGGTTGGGAGAGCAGTACTTC; CDR3: CASRGTGLGEQYF
V: TRBV5-1; J: TRBJ2-2; size: .; D: .; DNA: TGCGCCAGCAGCTTGCTGGAATCGAACACCGGGGAGCTGTTTTTT; CDR3: CASSLLESNTGELFF
V: TRBV4-1; J: TRBJ2-1; size: .; D: TRBD1; DNA: TGCGCCAGCAGTCTCCGGGACAGCTCCTACAATGAGCAGTTCTTC; CDR3: CASSLRDSSYNEQFF
V: TRBV3-1/TRBV3-2; J: TRBJ1-2; size: .; D: .; DNA: TGTGCCAGCAGGGGGGTGAACTATGGCTACACCTTC; CDR3: CASRGVNYGYTF
V: TRBV20-1; J: TRBJ1-2; size: .; D: .; DNA: TGCAGAGCCCCGGATGGTGGCTACACCTTC; CDR3: CRAPDGGYTF
V: TRBV19; J: TRBJ2-1; size: .; D: TRBD1; DNA: TGTGCCAGCATGGACAGGGTCGCTCTCTACAATGAGCAGTTCTTC; CDR3: CASMDRVALYNEQFF
V: TRBV5-1; J: TRBJ1-4; size: .; D: .; DNA: TGCGCCAGCAGCTTGGGGTTTGGTAATGAAAAACTGTTTTTT; CDR3: CASSLGFGNEKLFF
V: TRBV7-9; J: TRBJ2-7; size: once; D: .; DNA: TGTGCCAGCAGCTCCCGGGGAGGGGGGAGAAACGAGCAGTACTTC; CDR3: CASSSRGGGRNEQYF
V: TRBV4-1; J: TRBJ1-5; size: few; D: TRBD1; DNA: TGCGCCAGCAGCCAGATGACAGGGGGAAATCAGCCCCAGCATTTT; CDR3: CASSQMTGGNQPQHF
V: TRBV19; J: TRBJ2-2; size: .; D: .; DNA: TGTGCCAGTAGTATCAGTAGCGCCCGGCGAACCGGGGAGCTGTTTTTT; CDR3: CASSISSARRTGELFF
V: TRBV6-4; J: TRBJ1-2; size: few; D: .; DNA: TGTGCCAGCAGTGCCGGGACTCACATAACGAGCGGCTACACCTTC; CDR3: CASSAGTHITSGYTF
V: TRBV11-2; J: TRBJ2-4; size: .; D: TRBD1; DNA: TGTGCCAGCAGCTTAGATTTACAGGGGGCCTTAGCCAAAAACATTCAGTACTTC; CDR3: CASSLDLQGALAKNIQYF
V: TRBV10-3; J: TRBJ2-2; size: .; D: .; DNA: TGTGCCATCAGTGTTAGACAGTTGAACACCGGGGAGCTGTTTTTT; CDR3: CAISVRQLNTGELFF
V: TRBV7-3; J: TRBJ2-7; size: .; D: .; DNA: TGTGCCAGCAGCCCCAGAGGTGGGGTCGAGCAGTACTTC; CDR3: CASSPRGGVEQYF
V: TRBV6-6; J: TRBJ1-2; size: .; D: .; DNA: TGTGCCAGCAGTTACTCTCCCGAGGTGGGGGCGCATGGCTACACCTTC; CDR3: CASSYSPEVGAHGYTF
V: TRBV5-1; J: TRBJ2-5; size: .; D: .; DNA: TGCGCCAGCAGCCCGGGCTTGGACAGCCTTTTGGAGACCCAGTACTTC; CDR3: CASSPGLDSLLETQYF
V: TRBV2; J: TRBJ1-6; size: .; D: TRBD1; DNA: TGTGCCAGCACCCAAGGACAGGAGCCACCCCTCCACTTT; CDR3: CASTQGQEPPLHF
V: TRBV7-2; J: TRBJ2-3; size: .; D: TRBD2; DNA: TGTGCCAGCAGCTTAGTGGCGCGGGGGGTGAGCACAGATACGCAGTATTTT; CDR3: CASSLVARGVSTDTQYF
V: TRBV11-1; J: TRBJ1-4; size: .; D: .; DNA: TGTGCCAGCAGCATCCTCGGACGGCATAATGAAAAACTGTTTTTT; CDR3: CASSILGRHNEKLFF
V: TRBV9; J: TRBJ2-2; size: .; D: TRBD2; DNA: TGTGCCAGCAGCGTCCCTAGCGGGGGGACCAACACCGGGGAGCTGTTTTTT; CDR3: CASSVPSGGTNTGELFF
V: TRBV2; J: TRBJ1-2; size: .; D: .; DNA: TGTGCCAGCAGTGAAGCGCTTCGGGTTGTCGAAGGCTACACCTTC; CDR3: CASSEALRVVEGYTF
V: TRBV7-9; J: TRBJ2-5; size: once; D: .; DNA: TGTGCCAGCAGCTTAGTAACAGAGGAGACCCAGTACTTC; CDR3: CASSLVTEETQYF